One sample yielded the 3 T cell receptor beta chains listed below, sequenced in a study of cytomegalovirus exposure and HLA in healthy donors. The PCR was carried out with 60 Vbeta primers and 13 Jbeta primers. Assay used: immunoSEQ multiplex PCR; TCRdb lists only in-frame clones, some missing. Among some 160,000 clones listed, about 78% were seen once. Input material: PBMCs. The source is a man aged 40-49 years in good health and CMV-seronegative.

The CDR3 loop reads CASIPSRGDRNTEAFF. Written as DNA, the CDR3 is TGTGCCAGCATCCCCAGCCGCGGCGACAGGAACACTGAAGCTTTCTTT. V gene TRBV25-1 combines with J gene TRBJ1-1, with D possibly TRBD1 on 5 matching bases. The length of the CDR3 is 16 residues. CDR1 is MGHDK and CDR2 is SYGVNS in the germline V gene. V lost 7 bases and J lost 1, with 19 bases in between.

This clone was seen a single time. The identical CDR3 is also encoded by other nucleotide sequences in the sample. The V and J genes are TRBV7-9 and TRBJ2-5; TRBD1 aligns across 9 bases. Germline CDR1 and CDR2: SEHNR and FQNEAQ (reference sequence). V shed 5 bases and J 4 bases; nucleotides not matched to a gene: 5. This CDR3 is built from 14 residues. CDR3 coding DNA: TGTGCCAGCAGCGAAGCGGGACAGGGAGAGACCCAGTACTTC. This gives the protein CASSEAGQGETQYF.

The CDR3 DNA is TGTGCCTGGAGTCCTGACAGGGCTTCCTACGAGCAGTACTTC. It codes for CAWSPDRASYEQYF. This chain uses TRBV30 with TRBJ2-7; 7 bases map to TRBD1. The junction had 5 bases not matched to a gene; V was cut back by 2 bases and J by 1 base. The CDR3 covers 14 residues. The germline gives CDR1 GTSNPN, CDR2 SVGIG (reference sequence).